This T cell receptor (beta chain) was captured in a study of radiotherapy plus CTLA-4 blockade in lung cancer. Study as a whole: Disease control was seen in 30% to 35% of patients, objective responses in about 19%.

Those with chemo-refractory metastatic non-small-cell lung cancer were treated with focal radiation combined with CTLA-4 blockade using ipilimumab. CDR3 length: 13 amino acids. Germline V gene data show CDR1 as ENHRY and CDR2 as SYGVKD. Trimming removed 10 bases at V and 6 bases at J, with 18 bases between. Clones were sequenced by immunoSEQ multiplex PCR, and TCRdb holds only the in-frame ones, with some missing. The sample has 100,000 to 150,000 clones; 78% are singletons. Notes on this clone: Its cognate antigen is unknown.

General study results and limits: Strongest reported response predictors: early blood clone changes and post-radiation interferon-beta. Once radiotherapy plus ipilimumab had been given, TCR clones derived from tumor expanded in blood.

The specimen comprised peripheral blood, sampled from a patient treated with radiotherapy plus ipilimumab. The clonotype originates from a human donor with non-small cell lung cancer who had a partial response to radiotherapy plus ipilimumab. The chain employs TRBV10-3 and TRBJ1-1; unclear D gene. CDR3 nucleotides: TGTGCCACAGTGCGAAGCCAGCGGGCTGAAGCTTTCTTT. Its translation is CATVRSQRAEAFF.